The clone carrying this TCR beta chain was observed a handful of times. Antigen specificity is unknown. This entry belongs to a study of beta chain features in type 1 diabetes. The sequenced template was cDNA made from the entire isolated RNA. Using immunoSEQ multiplex PCR, the repertoire was profiled, and TCRdb retains in-frame clones only, with some absent. This table holds a few hundred thousand clones, around 10% found once. Regarding the study as a whole: In every one of the four CD4+ subsets, TCRB CDR3s were moderately but significantly shorter in Type 1 diabetes patients.

This clonotype originated in a man younger than 45 with type 1 diabetes. The specimen sequenced was central memory CD4+ T cells from blood.

The CDR3 loop reads CASSRAGVENIQYF. The CDR3 bases are TGTGCCAGCAGCAGAGCGGGAGTAGAGAACATTCAGTACTTC. The chain links TRBV7-9 to TRBJ2-4; 8 bases match TRBD2. The CDR3 runs 14 residues. V gave up 5 bases and J gave up 7 bases; unmatched junction bases: 7. The germline gives CDR1 SEHNR, CDR2 FQNEAQ (reference sequence).